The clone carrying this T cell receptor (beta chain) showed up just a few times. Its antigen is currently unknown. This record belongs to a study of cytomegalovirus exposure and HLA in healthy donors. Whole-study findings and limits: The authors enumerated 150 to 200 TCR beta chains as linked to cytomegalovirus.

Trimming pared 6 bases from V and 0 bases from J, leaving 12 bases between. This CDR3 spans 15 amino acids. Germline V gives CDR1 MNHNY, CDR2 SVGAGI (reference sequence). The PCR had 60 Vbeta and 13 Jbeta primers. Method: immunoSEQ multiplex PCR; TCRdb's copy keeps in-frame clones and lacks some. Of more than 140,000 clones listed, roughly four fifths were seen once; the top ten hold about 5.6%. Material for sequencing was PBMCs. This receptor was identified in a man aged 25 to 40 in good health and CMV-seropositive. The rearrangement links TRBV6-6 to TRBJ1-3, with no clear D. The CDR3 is CASSIDMSSGNTIYF. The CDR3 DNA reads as TGTGCCAGCAGCATCGACATGAGCTCTGGAAACACCATATATTTT.